Included here is one TCR beta chain sequence, with context. Its cognate antigen is unknown. The data were taken from a study of cytomegalovirus exposure and HLA in healthy donors. About the research overall: The 120 or so validation repertoires were produced on the same platform as the 500 to 800 repertoires of the first cohort. This was reported in a later analysis.

Study results and caveats: CMV antigen specificity was confirmed in vitro for a few CMV-associated chains. Cytomegalovirus association was assigned to approximately 180 TCR beta chains.

TCRdb keeps only in-frame clones here, not all; method: immunoSEQ multiplex PCR. This table has hundreds of thousands of clones, over 80% appearing once. Trimming stripped 5 bases from V and 6 bases from J, with 13 bases between. The CDR3 runs to 13 residues. CDR1 and CDR2 from the germline V gene are WNHNN and SYGVQD (reference sequence). The V call is TRBV10-1, the J call TRBJ1-2; D might be TRBD1 (5 bases). Sequenced: PBMCs. The source of this sequence is a woman younger than 30 in good health and CMV-seronegative. The CDR3 loop is CASSSGLRDGYTF. The CDR3, as DNA: TGCGCCAGCAGTTCAGGGCTGAGAGATGGCTACACCTTC.